This TCR beta chain came from a study of cytomegalovirus exposure and HLA in healthy donors. Study findings and constraints: In a later analysis, at a false discovery rate of 0.05, 17,000 or so TCR beta sequences were associated with HLA alleles. Per published accounts, TCR beta sequences correctly predicted the HLA-A and HLA-B alleles of most subjects. In a later analysis, CMV-associated beta chains were mostly HLA-associated, it appeared. Specificity of three CMV-associated chains for CMV antigens was verified in vitro.

The study ran its PCR with 60 Vbeta and 13 Jbeta primers. Profiling relied on immunoSEQ multiplex PCR, and the TCRdb table lists in-frame clones only, not all of them. This table has 150,000 to 200,000 clones, about four fifths appearing once. In the case of this clone: The target antigen is unknown.

The source of this sequence is a man aged 40-49 years in good health and CMV-seropositive. What was sequenced was PBMCs.

CDR3 sequence reads: CASSLAGSSDNEKLFF. Here the CDR3 DNA reads TGCGCCAGCAGCTTGGCCGGATCAAGCGATAATGAAAAACTGTTTTTT. The rearrangement links TRBV5-1 to TRBJ1-4; D gene unclear. CDR1 SGHRS and CDR2 YFSETQ come from the germline V gene. The CDR3 extends over 16 amino acids. Trimming left V 0 bases short and J 4 bases short, with 13 bases between.